The 21 T cell receptor beta chains listed next were all sequenced from one sample in a study of T cells in localized non-small cell lung cancer. The protocol was immunoSEQ multiplex PCR, while the TCRdb copy is restricted to in-frame clones and leaves out a portion. Seen here are 800 to 1,200 clones, around a third observed once, and the top ten hold more than 13%. The specimen comprised normal lung tissue next to the tumor, sampled before any cancer treatment. Source of these receptors: a female donor of 60 years or more with stage I lung adenocarcinoma.

The gene calls are TRBV19 and TRBJ1-2, with 7 positions matching TRBD1. Germline assignment: CDR1 LNHDA and CDR2 SQIVND (reference sequence). J was trimmed by 9 bases and V by 7 bases; bases with no gene match: 11. CDR3 length: 13 residues. DNA for the CDR3: TGTGCCAGTAAAGAACAGGGGACATTGAGCTACACCTTC. It encodes CASKEQGTLSYTF.

The rearrangement joins TRBV9 to TRBJ2-7; D ambiguous. Between the trimmed V and J ends, which lost 0 bases and 3 bases, there was a span of 10 bases. This CDR3 comprises 14 residues. CDR1 is SGDLS, CDR2 YYNGEE, per germline. The CDR3 region has the DNA TGTGCCAGCAGCGTAGGCCCCGCCAGCTACGAGCAGTACTTC. Translating gives CASSVGPASYEQYF.

Regarding this clone: Its ends do not fully match the called genes, so a read error is possible. J is TRBJ2-7 and V is TRBV5-1, with 7 bases lining up with TRBD1. The CDR3 has 14 residues. Germline V lookup: CDR1 SGHRS, CDR2 YFSETQ. CDR3 amino acids: CANSGSTGTYEQYF. CDR3 nucleotides: TGCGCCAACAGCGGATCGACAGGGACCTACGAGCAGTACTTC.

CDR3 amino acids: CASSSDFSYNEQFF. CDR3 DNA sequence: TGTGCCAGCAGCTCGGACTTCTCCTACAATGAGCAGTTCTTC. J is TRBJ2-1 and V is TRBV11-3, with a tentative D call TRBD2 (5 bases). Trimming cost V 4 bases and J 0 bases, with 7 bases left between them. This CDR3 is 14 amino acids long. Germline V gene data show CDR1 as SGHNT and CDR2 as YENEEA.

The CDR3 DNA reads as TGTGCCAGCAGCTTAGGTCGGGGGAGGAACACTGAAGCTTTCTTT. This translates into CASSLGRGRNTEAFF. The chain combines TRBV11-3 with TRBJ1-1; D is perhaps TRBD1 (5 bases). Germline V gene data show CDR1 as SGHNT and CDR2 as YENEEA. V was pared by 1 base and J by 1 base, with 10 bases between. The length of the CDR3 is 15 residues.

The CDR3 sequence: CASSESGSGTYNEQFF. Here the CDR3 DNA reads TGTGCCAGCAGTGAATCGGGTAGCGGGACCTACAATGAGCAGTTCTTC. The chain carries TRBV9 and TRBJ2-1; 8 nucleotides agree with TRBD2. Germline lookup yields CDR1 SGDLS and CDR2 YYNGEE. The V gene end was trimmed by 5 bases and the J gene end by 2 bases; junction bases not matched to a gene: 9. This CDR3 spans 16 amino acids.

CDR3 sequence: CASSGGRVAFF. As DNA, the CDR3 is TGTGCCAGTAGTGGGGGGCGAGTAGCTTTCTTT. This chain connects TRBV19 to TRBJ1-1; the D gene is possibly TRBD1 (6 bases). CDR3 size: 11 residues. Trimming took off 5 bases at V and 10 bases at J, with 11 bases between the two ends. Per the germline V gene, CDR1 is LNHDA and CDR2 is SQIVND (reference sequence).

The count of this clone is one. The chain has TRBV29-1 and TRBJ1-2; possible D gene TRBD1, 5 bases. This CDR3 contains 13 residues. CDR1 is SQVTM, CDR2 ANQGSEA, per germline. The ends were cut back, 6 bases at V and 1 base at J, with 12 bases in the middle. The CDR3 reads CSVGGGVNYGYTF. The CDR3 nucleotides are TGCAGCGTCGGGGGAGGGGTTAACTATGGCTACACCTTC. Using reference TRBV29-1 and TRBJ1-2 for the parts outside the CDR3, the full variable domain is SAVISQKPSRDICQRGTSLTIQCQVDSQVTMMFWYRQQPGQSLTLIATANQGSEATYESGFVIDKFPISRPNLTFSTLTVSNMSPEDSSIYLCSVGGGVNYGYTFGSGTRLTVV.

This rearrangement joins TRBV10-3 to TRBJ1-1, with 7 bases aligning to TRBD1. V lost 10 bases to trimming and J lost 6 bases; unmatched junction nucleotides: 17. The CDR3 covers 15 residues. Germline values: CDR1 ENHRY, CDR2 SYGVKD. The CDR3 region is CASRRLLDREAEAFF. Here the CDR3 DNA reads TGTGCCAGCCGACGTTTACTAGACAGGGAGGCTGAAGCTTTCTTT.

The chain joins TRBV15 to TRBJ2-3; D gene unclear. The V gene lost 1 base and the J gene lost 2 bases, with 7 bases spanning the gap. The CDR3 has 14 residues. Germline CDR1 reads LNHNV; CDR2 reads YYDKDF (reference sequence). CDR3 sequence reads: CATSRALFTDTQYF. CDR3 DNA sequence: TGTGCCACCAGCAGAGCACTGTTCACAGATACGCAGTATTTT.

J is TRBJ2-7 and V is TRBV23-1; D is perhaps TRBD1 or TRBD2 (5 bases each). TRBV23-1 is placed among ORFs of uncertain function. The CDR3 length is 14 residues. V was clipped by 11 bases and J by 6 bases, with 23 bases between them. The CDR3 region is CAPQENGAEREQYF. DNA for the CDR3: TGCGCCCCCCAAGAAAACGGGGCCGAGCGCGAGCAGTACTTC.

The chain links TRBV15 to TRBJ2-1; the D gene is possibly TRBD2 (6 bases). V was cut by 0 bases and J by 5 bases, with 8 bases left in between. The CDR3 sequence is 14 residues long. Germline CDR1 and CDR2: LNHNV and YYDKDF (reference sequence). The CDR3 DNA reads TGTGCCACCAGCAGAGATGGGGGGAACAATGAGCAGTTCTTC. It yields the protein CATSRDGGNNEQFF. Together with reference TRBV15 and TRBJ2-1, the CDR3 gives the full variable domain: DAMVIQNPRYQVTQFGKPVTLSCSQTLNHNVMYWYQQKSSQAPKLLFHYYDKDFNNEADTPDNFQSRRPNTSFCFLDIRSPGLGDTAMYLCATSRDGGNNEQFFGPGTRLTVL.

The chain uses TRBV18 and TRBJ2-5; TRBD2 agrees at 13 bases. CDR3 length: 15 residues. J was trimmed by 4 bases and V by 8 bases; bases with no gene match: 7. Germline V gene sequence: CDR1 KGHSH, CDR2 LQKENI. In DNA, the CDR3 is TGTGCCAGCAAAAACGGACTAGCGGGAGTAGAGACCCAGTACTTC. Translation: CASKNGLAGVETQYF.

The rearrangement uses TRBV11-3 and TRBJ2-7, with 7 nucleotides matching TRBD2. The germline CDR1 and CDR2 sequences are SGHNT and YENEEA. V lost 7 bases and J lost 4; bases outside the gene matches: 10. The CDR3 length is 14 residues. The CDR3 protein is CASTAGTTAYEQYF. As DNA, the CDR3 is TGTGCCAGCACCGCGGGGACTACCGCTTACGAGCAGTACTTC. The entire variable domain, with the rest obtained from reference TRBV11-3 and TRBJ2-7, is as follows: EAGVVQSPRYKIIEKKQPVAFWCNPISGHNTLYWYLQNLGQGPELLIRYENEEAVDDSQLPKDRFSAERLKGVDSTLKIQPAELGDSAVYLCASTAGTTAYEQYFGPGTRLTVT.

Within the sample, this clone is medium-sized (0.01 to 0.1%). The DNA has a base that is unclear or was not read; X is used for its residue. The chain uses TRBV9 and TRBJ1-1; D uncertain. V lost 0 bases and J lost 4, with 10 bases in between. This CDR3 is 14 amino acids long. Germline lookup yields CDR1 SGDLS and CDR2 YYNGEE. The DNA of the CDR3 is TGTGCCAGCAGCGTAGATGCAGGRAGCACTGAAGCTTTCTTT. Encoded protein: CASSVDAXSTEAFF. The full CDR3 reads CASSVDAGSTEAFF.

The chain uses TRBV30 and TRBJ1-3; TRBD1 aligns across 8 bases. The CDR3 spans 15 residues. V was clipped by 4 bases and J by 5 bases; unmatched bases: 10. CDR1 is GTSNPN, CDR2 SVGIG, per germline (reference sequence). The CDR3 region has the DNA TGTGCCTGGAACACGGACAGGGAGTTTCGAAACACCATATATTTT. This codes for CAWNTDREFRNTIYF.

Judged by abundance, this clone is hyperexpanded. This sequence joins TRBV19 and TRBJ2-1, with D hard to call. From germline, CDR1 is LNHDA and CDR2 SQIVND (reference sequence). Trimming removed 3 bases at V and 2 bases at J, with 5 bases between. The CDR3 has 13 residues. The chain's CDR3 is CASSIGPYNEQFF. The CDR3 bases are TGTGCCAGTAGTATTGGACCCTACAATGAGCAGTTCTTC.

J is TRBJ2-2 and V is TRBV9; D gene uncertain. Between the trimmed V and J ends, which lost 6 bases and 3 bases, there was a span of 6 bases. Germline lookup yields CDR1 SGDLS and CDR2 YYNGEE. The CDR3 consists of 12 residues. CDR3 DNA sequence: TGTGCCAGCAAGAGAGACACCGGGGAGCTGTTTTTT. This sequence encodes CASKRDTGELFF.

The rearrangement links TRBV9 to TRBJ2-3; 8 bases map to TRBD2. CDR1 SGDLS and CDR2 YYNGEE come from the germline V gene. The V and J ends lost 3 bases and 6 bases, in that order; junction bases with no gene match: 15. The CDR3 runs to 17 residues. For the CDR3, the DNA is TGTGCCAGCAGCGCGCCCCACGAAGCGGGAGTATTGGATACGCAGTATTTT. Protein product: CASSAPHEAGVLDTQYF. The full variable domain, its missing parts supplied by reference TRBV9 and TRBJ2-3, is DSGVTQTPKHLITATGQRVTLRCSPRSGDLSVYWYQQSLDQGLQFLIQYYNGEERAKGNILERFSAQQFPDLHSELNLSSLELGDSALYFCASSAPHEAGVLDTQYFGPGTRLTVL.

A word on this clone: One end of the junction is discordant with germline, which a read error may explain. The chain couples TRBV10-1 to TRBJ2-2; TRBD1 or TRBD2 may be the D gene (6 bases each). CDR1 and CDR2 (germline): WNHNN, SYGVQD (reference sequence). This CDR3 region has 12 residues. CDR3 DNA: TGCGCCAGCAGTGCGGGGGCTGGGGAGCTATTTTTT. Protein product: CASSAGAGELFF.

This clone was observed a few times. This sequence joins TRBV7-4 and TRBJ2-1; 11 nucleotides align to TRBD2. The germline V gene has CDR1 SGHVT and CDR2 SQSDAQ. This CDR3 is 18 amino acids long. V was clipped by 2 bases and J by 4 bases; unmatched bases: 10. The CDR3 here is CASSLLGVGLAEYNEQFF. The CDR3 DNA reads as TGTGCCAGCAGCTTATTAGGCGTGGGACTAGCGGAATACAATGAGCAGTTCTTC.